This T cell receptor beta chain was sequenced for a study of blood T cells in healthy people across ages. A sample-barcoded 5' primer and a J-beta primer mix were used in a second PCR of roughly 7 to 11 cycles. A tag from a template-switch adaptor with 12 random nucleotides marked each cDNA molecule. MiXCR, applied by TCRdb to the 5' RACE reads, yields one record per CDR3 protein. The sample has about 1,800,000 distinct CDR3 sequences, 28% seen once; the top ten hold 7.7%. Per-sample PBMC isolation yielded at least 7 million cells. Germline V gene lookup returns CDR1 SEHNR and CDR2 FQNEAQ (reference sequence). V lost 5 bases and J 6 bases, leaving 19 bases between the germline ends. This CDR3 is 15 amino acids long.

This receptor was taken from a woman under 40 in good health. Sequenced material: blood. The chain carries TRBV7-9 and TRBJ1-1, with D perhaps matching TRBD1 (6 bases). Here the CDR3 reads CASSPRTDPAPEAFF. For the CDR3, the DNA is TGTGCCAGCAGCCCGCGGACAGATCCGGCCCCTGAAGCTTTCTTT. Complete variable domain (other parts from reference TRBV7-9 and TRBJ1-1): DTGVSQNPRHKITKRGQNVTFRCDPISEHNRLYWYRQTLGQGPEFLTYFQNEAQLEKSRLLSDRFSAERPKGSFSTLEIQRTEQGDSAMYLCASSPRTDPAPEAFFGQGTRLTVV.